This TCR beta chain was profiled in a study of T-cell memory formation after mild COVID-19. Broader study findings: Researchers found some responding clones in pre-infection memory, a sign that cross-reactive memory joined.

This CDR3 is built from 15 residues. The junction had 6 bases not matched to a gene; V was cut back by 1 base and J by 5 bases. The germline V gene has CDR1 LGHNA and CDR2 YSLEER. This clonotype appeared many times. Its antigen is not known. TCRdb ran MiXCR on the 5' RACE reads and lists one entry per CDR3 protein. The repertoire holds 300,000 to 350,000 distinct CDR3 sequences, approximately 15% seen once, with 22% in the top ten. The TCR was taken from a man between 18 and 35 years old who had mild COVID-19 (a few samples of this study predate the infection). Cell type and time point are not known. The sequenced sample was PBMCs or a T cell subset sorted from them (not recorded which). The rearrangement joins TRBV4-3 to TRBJ2-5; 8 positions match TRBD2. The CDR3 nucleotides read TGCGCCAGCAGCCAAGGACTAGCGACTGGGGAGACCCAGTACTTC. Encoded protein: CASSQGLATGETQYF.